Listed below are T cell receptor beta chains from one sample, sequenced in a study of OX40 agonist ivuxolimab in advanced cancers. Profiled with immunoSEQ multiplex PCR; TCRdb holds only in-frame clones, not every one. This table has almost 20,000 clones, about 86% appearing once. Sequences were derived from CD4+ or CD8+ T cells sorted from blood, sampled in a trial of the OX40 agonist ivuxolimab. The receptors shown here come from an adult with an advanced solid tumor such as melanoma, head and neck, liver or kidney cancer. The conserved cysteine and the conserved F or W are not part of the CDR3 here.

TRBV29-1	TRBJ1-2	SVLSEYGYT
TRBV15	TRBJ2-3	ATSRGTGADTQY
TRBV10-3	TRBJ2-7	AISEAQRGKYEQY
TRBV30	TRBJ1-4	AWSRSTNEKLF
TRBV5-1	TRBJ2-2	ASSLEGTGELF
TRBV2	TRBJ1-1	ASSGFGRENTEAF
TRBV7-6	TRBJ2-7	ASSLYLSQVGIEQY
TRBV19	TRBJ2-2	ASTSPASGERDGELF
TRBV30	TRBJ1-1	AWNRALLRHTEAF
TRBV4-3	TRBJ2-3	ASSQVRTSGLGTDTQY
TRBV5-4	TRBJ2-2	ASSFGQTGELF
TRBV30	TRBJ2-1	AWSPTGAGGSYNEQF
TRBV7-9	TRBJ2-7	ASSRVSYEQY
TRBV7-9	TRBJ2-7	ASSLEVGGPYEQY
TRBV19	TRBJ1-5	ASSIPQLNQPQH
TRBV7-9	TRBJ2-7	ASSYRDLGSYEQY
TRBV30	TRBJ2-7	AWSVRGQIYEQY
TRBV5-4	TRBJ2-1	ASSPPGRAGNEQF
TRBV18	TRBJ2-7	ASSPNRNRGYEQY
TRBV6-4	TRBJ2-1	ASSYGRLAGAEQF
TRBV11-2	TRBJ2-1	ASSLEPGARSAYNEQF
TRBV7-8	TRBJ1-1	ASSLLPLTGTEAF
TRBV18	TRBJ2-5	ASSPLDTGETQY
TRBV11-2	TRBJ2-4	ASSLSGPQNIQY
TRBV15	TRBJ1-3	ATSRDRESSGNTIY
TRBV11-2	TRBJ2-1	ASSGTSGLLYNEQF
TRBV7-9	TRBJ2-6	ASSLGGSGANVLT
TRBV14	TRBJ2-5	ASSLQVKETQY